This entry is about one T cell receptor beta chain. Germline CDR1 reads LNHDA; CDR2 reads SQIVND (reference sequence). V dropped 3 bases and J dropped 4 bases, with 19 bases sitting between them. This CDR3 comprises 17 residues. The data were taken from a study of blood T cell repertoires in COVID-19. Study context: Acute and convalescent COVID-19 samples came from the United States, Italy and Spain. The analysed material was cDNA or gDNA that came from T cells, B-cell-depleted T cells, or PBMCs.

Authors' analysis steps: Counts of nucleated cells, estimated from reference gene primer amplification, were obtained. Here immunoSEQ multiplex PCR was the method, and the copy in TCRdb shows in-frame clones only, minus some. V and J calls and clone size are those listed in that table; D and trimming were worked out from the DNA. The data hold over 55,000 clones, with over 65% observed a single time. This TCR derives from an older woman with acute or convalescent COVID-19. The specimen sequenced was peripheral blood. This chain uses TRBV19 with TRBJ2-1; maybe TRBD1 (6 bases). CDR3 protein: CASSMGRQGRGYNEQFF. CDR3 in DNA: TGTGCCAGTAGTATGGGCAGGCAAGGAAGGGGGTACAATGAGCAGTTCTTC.